One and the same sample provided the 19 T cell receptor beta chains below, sequenced in a study of identifying expanded T cells in peripheral blood. TCRdb's table, derived via immunoSEQ multiplex PCR, lists solely in-frame clones and lacks some. This table has 50,000 to 75,000 clones, about 90% appearing once. Sequencing used blood. All receptors derive from a person aged 18 to 75 in good health.

The chain uses TRBV27 and TRBJ1-2; D gene uncertain. Germline V gene data show CDR1 as MNHEY and CDR2 as SMNVEV (reference sequence). The CDR3 contains 13 residues. V was trimmed by 5 bases and J by 2 bases, leaving 9 bases between them. The CDR3 loop reads CASSPHINYGYTF. The CDR3 DNA is TGTGCCAGCAGTCCCCACATAAACTATGGCTACACCTTC.

V gene TRBV2 combines with J gene TRBJ2-7; 7 bases agree with TRBD1. CDR3 length equals 14 residues. Unmatched junction bases numbered 10, after V lost 4 bases and J lost 7 bases. From germline, CDR1 is SNHLY and CDR2 FYNNEI. This chain's CDR3 is CASSALTGPTEQYF. CDR3 bases: TGTGCCAGCAGTGCCTTGACAGGGCCTACGGAGCAGTACTTC.

The rearrangement joins TRBV10-1 to TRBJ1-2; D unresolved. Germline CDR1 is WNHNN and CDR2 is SYGVQD (reference sequence). V gave up 7 bases and J gave up 3 bases, with 18 bases separating them. This CDR3 region has 15 residues. The CDR3 coding sequence is TGCGCCAGCACAAAATTTGGATTCACCTACTATGGCTACACCTTC. As protein: CASTKFGFTYYGYTF.

The V call is TRBV21-1, the J call TRBJ2-5. TRBV21-1 counts as a pseudogene. The CDR3 covers 13 residues. The chain's CDR3 is CASSKRGAETQYF. The CDR3 DNA reads TGTGCCAGCAGCAAGAGGGGGGCAGAGACCCAGTACTTC.

This chain links TRBV7-9 with TRBJ2-3, with D tentatively TRBD1 (6 bases). The CDR3 extends over 15 amino acids. V shed 5 bases and J shed 0 bases, with 12 bases lying between them. Germline CDR1 reads SEHNR; CDR2 reads FQNEAQ (reference sequence). CDR3 residues: CASSDRFPSTDTQYF. The CDR3 DNA is TGTGCCAGCAGCGACAGGTTCCCTAGCACAGATACGCAGTATTTT.

The CDR3 nucleotides read TGTGCCAGCGCAGACGGCGGGGGAACAGATACGCAGTATTTT. As protein: CASADGGGTDTQYF. The chain is built from TRBV6-4 and TRBJ2-3; 7 bases line up with TRBD2. This CDR3 contains 14 residues. From germline, CDR1 is MRHNA and CDR2 SNTAGT. Germline trimming cut 8 bases from V and 3 bases from J; bases unmatched to any gene: 8.

The chain carries TRBV28 and TRBJ1-3; TRBD1 matches at 8 bases. Germline loops: CDR1 MDHEN, CDR2 SYDVKM. The ends lost 6 bases at V and 2 bases at J; junction bases unmatched: 3. This CDR3 spans 14 amino acids. CDR3 amino acids: CASSADRAGNTIYF. DNA for the CDR3: TGTGCCAGCAGCGCGGACAGGGCTGGAAACACCATATATTTT.

This sequence joins TRBV11-2 and TRBJ2-3; 7 nucleotides match TRBD1. V gave up 0 bases and J gave up 5 bases; unmatched junction bases: 11. The CDR3 loop spans 17 amino acids. Germline V lookup: CDR1 SGHAT, CDR2 FQNNGV. DNA of the CDR3: TGTGCCAGCAGCTTAGACCCGACAGGGATCGGTAGAGATACGCAGTATTTT. Translating it yields CASSLDPTGIGRDTQYF.

The chain joins TRBV28 to TRBJ1-6; the D gene is possibly TRBD1 (5 bases). V was clipped by 5 bases and J by 6 bases, with 8 bases between them. CDR3 length equals 13 residues. CDR1 MDHEN and CDR2 SYDVKM come from the germline V gene. The CDR3, as DNA: TGTGCCAGCAGTCGACAGTCTAATTCACCCCTCCACTTT. This gives the protein CASSRQSNSPLHF.

The J gene is TRBJ2-2, the V gene TRBV7-9; D not certain. V was cut by 3 bases and J by 1 base, with 6 bases left in between. The germline gives CDR1 SEHNR, CDR2 FQNEAQ (reference sequence). This CDR3 spans 14 amino acids. CDR3 sequence reads: CASSFHRNTGELFF. Here the CDR3 DNA reads TGTGCCAGCAGCTTTCACAGGAACACCGGGGAGCTGTTTTTT.

V usage is TRBV18 and J usage is TRBJ2-5; 7 nucleotides match TRBD1. The length of the CDR3 is 14 residues. Germline CDR1 and CDR2: KGHSH and LQKENI. Trimming took 7 bases from V and 1 from J; bases not matched to a gene: 6. The CDR3 sequence is CASLSSGGQETQYF. In nucleotides, the CDR3 is TGTGCCAGCTTATCATCAGGGGGCCAAGAGACCCAGTACTTC.

The chain carries TRBV4-3 and TRBJ2-7, with 9 bases fitting TRBD1. Trimming took 5 bases from V and 2 from J; bases not matched to a gene: 7. CDR3 length: 15 amino acids. Germline V gene sequence: CDR1 LGHNA, CDR2 YSLEER. The CDR3 protein is CASSYNRDRAYEQYF. CDR3 sequence (DNA): TGCGCCAGCAGCTATAACCGGGACAGGGCCTACGAGCAGTACTTC.

This chain links TRBV30 with TRBJ2-7, with 10 nucleotides matching TRBD2. V gave up 2 bases and J gave up 7 bases; unmatched junction bases: 5. Germline CDR1 reads GTSNPN; CDR2 reads SVGIG (reference sequence). The CDR3 has 13 amino acids. The CDR3 DNA sequence: TGTGCCTGGAGTAGCGGGGGGGCCCTGGAGCAGTACTTC. It is translated as CAWSSGGALEQYF.

The V gene is TRBV19, the J gene TRBJ1-3; D is unclear. Germline CDR1 is LNHDA and CDR2 is SQIVND (reference sequence). The CDR3 spans 13 residues. The V gene lost 3 bases and the J gene lost 2 bases, with 5 bases spanning the gap. This chain's CDR3 is CASSMMPGNTIYF. The CDR3 region has the DNA TGTGCCAGTAGTATGATGCCTGGAAACACCATATATTTT.

This sequence joins TRBV18 and TRBJ2-7; TRBD1 might be the D (6 bases). This CDR3 contains 15 residues. V was trimmed by 3 bases and J by 5 bases, leaving 17 bases between them. CDR1 is KGHSH and CDR2 is LQKENI in the germline V gene. The CDR3 sequence: CASSPRWQGSDEQYF. In DNA, the CDR3 is TGTGCCAGCTCACCCCGGTGGCAGGGGAGCGACGAGCAGTACTTC.

The chain recombines TRBV30 with TRBJ1-2; 8 bases are shared with TRBD1. V lost 1 base and J lost 8; bases outside the gene matches: 15. The CDR3 extends over 16 amino acids. Germline V gene lookup returns CDR1 GTSNPN and CDR2 SVGIG (reference sequence). The CDR3 spells CAWSGASVDRGYGYTF. In DNA, the CDR3 is TGTGCCTGGAGTGGCGCTTCCGTAGACAGGGGATACGGCTACACCTTC.

The chain employs TRBV4-2 and TRBJ2-3, with 9 nucleotides matching TRBD2. The CDR3 runs 19 residues. The V segment lost 1 base and the J segment 2 bases; nucleotides outside the gene matches: 13. Germline CDR1 reads LGHNA; CDR2 reads YNFKEQ. CDR3 loop: CASSQGLLAGATHTDTQYF. The CDR3 region has the DNA TGTGCCAGCAGCCAAGGTTTATTAGCGGGAGCGACACACACAGATACGCAGTATTTT.

The DNA for the CDR3 is TGTGCCAGCTCACCACGTCCTACCGGGGACTACGAGCAGTACTTC. Translating gives CASSPRPTGDYEQYF. The chain joins TRBV18 to TRBJ2-7; TRBD2 might be the D (5 bases). Trimming removed 1 base at V and 3 bases at J, with 13 bases between. The CDR3 has 15 amino acids. Germline V gives CDR1 KGHSH, CDR2 LQKENI.

The chain is built from TRBV28 and TRBJ1-2; no clear D gene. CDR1 and CDR2 (germline): MDHEN, SYDVKM. CDR3 size: 12 residues. The V end lost 3 bases, the J end lost 3 bases, and 5 bases lay between the germline ends. This chain's CDR3 is CASSLLDYGYTF. CDR3 nucleotides: TGTGCCAGCAGTTTGTTGGACTATGGCTACACCTTC.